The 29 T cell receptor beta chains below were found in one sample sequenced in a study of T cell responses to AZD1222 COVID-19 vaccine. Assay: immunoSEQ multiplex PCR; the TCRdb copy retains only in-frame clones and omits some. The table includes roughly 40,000 clones, less than 85% detected once. Sequenced here: peripheral blood, sampled on day 0 of AZD1222 vaccination. These receptors were collected from an adult in good health.

To note about this clone: The junction departs from the called germline gene at one end, perhaps through a read error. The chain uses TRBV18 and TRBJ2-2; D unclear. The germline gives CDR1 KGHSH, CDR2 LQKENI. This CDR3 region has 16 residues. The CDR3 coding sequence is TGTGCCACCTCATCGTCGGCAGCCGCGAACACCGGGGAGCTGTTTTTT. Its protein product is CATSSSAAANTGELFF. The full variable domain, completed using reference TRBV18 and TRBJ2-2, is NAGVMQNPRHLVRRRGQEARLRCSPMKGHSHVYWYRQLPEEGLKFMVYLQKENIIDESGMPKERFSAEFPKEGPSILRIQQVVRGDSAAYFCATSSSAAANTGELFFGEGSRLTVL.

In DNA form, the CDR3 reads TGTGCCAGCAGTTCGGGGGCCTACGAGCAGTACTTC. Translated, it gives CASSSGAYEQYF. This chain joins TRBV28 and TRBJ2-7; TRBD2 is a possible D gene (6 bases). V was trimmed by 4 bases and J by 2 bases, leaving 6 bases between them. Germline CDR1 and CDR2: MDHEN and SYDVKM. The CDR3 is made up of 12 amino acids. The complete variable domain, with remaining parts taken from reference TRBV28 and TRBJ2-7, reads DVKVTQSSRYLVKRTGEKVFLECVQDMDHENMFWYRQDPGLGLRLIYFSYDVKMKEKGDIPEGYSVSREKKERFSLILESASTNQTSMYLCASSSGAYEQYFGPGTRLTVT.

V is TRBV3-1 (or the pseudogene TRBV3-2) and J is TRBJ2-2; TRBD2 aligns across 9 bases. V lost 3 bases and J lost 2; bases outside the gene matches: 7. Germline lookup yields CDR1 LGHDT and CDR2 YNNKEL (reference sequence). CDR3 length equals 17 residues. The DNA for the CDR3 is TGTGCCAGCAGCCAGACGGCTAGCGGGGTAAACACCGGGGAGCTGTTTTTT. It codes for CASSQTASGVNTGELFF.

The gene calls are TRBV3-1 (or the pseudogene TRBV3-2) and TRBJ2-6; no firm D call. Trimming stripped 0 bases from V and 0 bases from J, with 6 bases between. This CDR3 is 16 amino acids long. Germline CDR1 LGHDT, CDR2 YNNKEL (reference sequence). The CDR3 coding sequence is TGTGCCAGCAGCCAAGAATACCTCTCTGGGGCCAACGTCCTGACTTTC. Protein: CASSQEYLSGANVLTF.

This clone is a singleton in its sample. V is TRBV28 and J is TRBJ1-1; weak D call: TRBD1 (6 bases). Trimming removed 4 bases from V and 6 bases from J, with 21 bases in between. The V gene's germline CDR1 is MDHEN and CDR2 SYDVKM. This CDR3 region has 16 residues. DNA of the CDR3: TGTGCCAGCAGTTCTCCCTCCGGGACAACGGGGTCTGAAGCTTTCTTT. Amino acids: CASSSPSGTTGSEAFF.

The genes are TRBV5-4 and TRBJ1-2; the D gene is possibly TRBD1 (5 bases). The CDR3 extends over 15 amino acids. Germline CDR1 is SGHNT and CDR2 is YYREEE (reference sequence). Trimming cost V 4 bases and J 3 bases, with 16 bases left between them. The CDR3 protein is CASSQRLGDHYGYTF. CDR3 DNA: TGTGCCAGCAGCCAACGCCTGGGGGATCACTATGGCTACACCTTC.

V gene TRBV29-1 combines with J gene TRBJ2-4; 7 bases map to TRBD2. This CDR3 has 13 amino acids. Germline V gene lookup returns CDR1 SQVTM and CDR2 ANQGSEA. The V and J ends lost 7 bases and 6 bases, in that order; junction bases with no gene match: 9. The DNA of the CDR3 is TGCAGCGGAGCGGGGACGGTAGGAAACATTCAGTACTTC. Protein: CSGAGTVGNIQYF.

The chain links TRBV25-1 to TRBJ1-6; 10 nucleotides match TRBD1. The germline gives CDR1 MGHDK, CDR2 SYGVNS. The V segment lost 4 bases and the J segment 5 bases; nucleotides outside the gene matches: 8. The CDR3 is 17 amino acids. The CDR3 coding sequence is TGTGCCAGCAGTGGTGTTGCCGGGACAGGGGATAATTCACCCCTCCACTTT. It translates to CASSGVAGTGDNSPLHF.

This clone came up a few times. V is TRBV27 and J is TRBJ1-1; TRBD1 matches at 7 bases. V lost 2 bases, J lost 4 bases, and 4 bases stayed unmatched. CDR3 size: 14 residues. Germline V CDR1 and CDR2: MNHEY, SMNVEV (reference sequence). The DNA for the CDR3 is TGTGCCAGCAGTTTAAGGGGGCAGGGCACTGAAGCTTTCTTT. It translates to CASSLRGQGTEAFF.

The chain employs TRBV18 and TRBJ2-3; 9 nucleotides line up with TRBD2. V was pared by 3 bases and J by 4 bases, with 11 bases of the junction left unmatched. Germline V gene sequence: CDR1 KGHSH, CDR2 LQKENI. This CDR3 is built from 17 residues. CDR3 sequence reads: CASSPLPARGGADTQYF. The CDR3 coding sequence is TGTGCCAGCTCACCCCTTCCTGCGCGGGGGGGTGCAGATACGCAGTATTTT.

V gene TRBV7-9 combines with J gene TRBJ1-2, with unresolved D. Trimming pared 1 base from V and 4 bases from J, leaving 10 bases between. The CDR3 extends over 14 amino acids. Germline V gives CDR1 SEHNR, CDR2 FQNEAQ (reference sequence). The CDR3 is CASSLVGQSYGYTF. CDR3 in DNA: TGTGCCAGCAGCTTAGTTGGTCAGAGCTATGGCTACACCTTC.

V gene TRBV19 combines with J gene TRBJ1-1, with D maybe TRBD1 (6 bases). This CDR3 comprises 11 residues. Trimming cost V 7 bases and J 7 bases, with 10 bases left between them. Germline CDR1 and CDR2: LNHDA and SQIVND (reference sequence). CDR3 DNA sequence: TGTGCCAGTAAGCAGGGGAGTGAAGCTTTCTTT. Translated: CASKQGSEAFF.

V gene TRBV29-1 combines with J gene TRBJ2-5, with 9 bases that match TRBD1. The junction had 6 bases not matched to a gene; V was cut back by 6 bases and J by 1 base. CDR3 length: 14 amino acids. Germline CDR1 is SQVTM and CDR2 is ANQGSEA. The DNA of the CDR3 is TGCAGCGTCACAGGGGGCGCGGGCCAAGAGACCCAGTACTTC. It yields the protein CSVTGGAGQETQYF.

The chain combines TRBV7-6 with TRBJ2-1; 11 bases align to TRBD2. Germline V gene sequence: CDR1 SGHVS, CDR2 FNYEAQ. Germline trimming cut 7 bases from V and 5 bases from J; bases unmatched to any gene: 7. The CDR3 is made up of 15 amino acids. CDR3: CASTRTSGGHNEQFF. The CDR3 DNA reads as TGTGCCAGCACCCGAACTAGCGGGGGACACAATGAGCAGTTCTTC.

The rearrangement uses TRBV15 and TRBJ2-3; D might be TRBD2 (5 bases). Looked up from germline, CDR1 is LNHNV and CDR2 is YYDKDF (reference sequence). The CDR3 covers 15 residues. Between the trimmed V and J ends, which lost 11 bases and 7 bases, there was a span of 25 bases. The DNA for the CDR3 is TGTGCCTCCAACCGGGGTAGGGTTGCTGTGAATACGCAGTATTTT. It specifies CASNRGRVAVNTQYF. Full variable domain (outside the CDR3, taken from reference TRBV15 and TRBJ2-3): DAMVIQNPRYQVTQFGKPVTLSCSQTLNHNVMYWYQQKSSQAPKLLFHYYDKDFNNEADTPDNFQSRRPNTSFCFLDIRSPGLGDTAMYLCASNRGRVAVNTQYFGPGTRLTVL.

The chain employs TRBV29-1 and TRBJ2-5; 14 positions agree with TRBD2. The CDR3 is 15 amino acids. Looked up from germline, CDR1 is SQVTM and CDR2 is ANQGSEA. V lost 6 bases to trimming and J lost 5 bases; unmatched junction nucleotides: 8. CDR3 sequence (DNA): TGCAGCGTGTCCGGGACTAGCGGGGGCGGGGAGACCCAGTACTTC. It translates to CSVSGTSGGGETQYF.

V and J are TRBV6-5 and TRBJ1-5; no clear D. V lost 0 bases and J lost 7, with 10 bases in between. Germline V CDR1 and CDR2: MNHEY, SVGAGI. The length of the CDR3 is 14 residues. CDR3 sequence: CASSYSEERQPQHF. Here the CDR3 DNA reads TGTGCCAGCAGTTACTCGGAGGAGAGGCAGCCCCAGCATTTT.

The gene calls are TRBV18 and TRBJ2-6; TRBD1 matches at 8 bases. The J segment lost 0 bases and the V segment lost 4 bases, leaving 8 bases of the junction unmatched. The germline CDR1 and CDR2 sequences are KGHSH and LQKENI. The CDR3 runs to 18 residues. The CDR3 DNA reads as TGTGCCAGCTCACTACTCGATACAGGGGGCTCTGGGGCCAACGTCCTGACTTTC. Protein: CASSLLDTGGSGANVLTF.

This clone has a handful of counts. V gene TRBV19 combines with J gene TRBJ2-7; no clear D gene. Trimming removed 5 bases from V and 2 bases from J, with 13 bases in between. The CDR3 runs 14 residues. The germline CDR1 and CDR2 sequences are LNHDA and SQIVND (reference sequence). This CDR3 reads CASSWSRDTYEQYF. The CDR3 DNA follows: TGTGCCAGTAGTTGGTCCAGAGATACCTACGAGCAGTACTTC.

This sequence joins TRBV28 and TRBJ1-5; no reliable D call. The V end was cut by 6 bases, the J end by 3 bases, with 6 bases between. This CDR3 region has 12 residues. In germline, CDR1 is MDHEN, CDR2 SYDVKM. For the CDR3, the DNA is TGTGCCAGCAGGCGGAACAATCAGCCCCAGCATTTT. Residues: CASRRNNQPQHF.

The V call is TRBV25-1, the J call TRBJ2-3; tentative D call: TRBD2 (5 bases). CDR1 is MGHDK and CDR2 is SYGVNS in the germline V gene. With 4 bases removed from V and 4 bases from J, the gap between germline ends came to 9 bases. The CDR3 spans 13 residues. CDR3 coding DNA: TGTGCCAGCAGTGCGACTACCGCAGATACGCAGTATTTT. This sequence encodes CASSATTADTQYF.

V and J are TRBV28 and TRBJ1-1; D remains ambiguous. The CDR3 runs 17 residues. V lost 8 bases to trimming and J lost 0 bases, with 22 bases between them. CDR1 and CDR2 (germline): MDHEN, SYDVKM. Written as DNA, the CDR3 is TGTGCCAGCGGCCCCATTGGGGTGACCAAGATGAACACTGAAGCTTTCTTT. Protein: CASGPIGVTKMNTEAFF.

J is TRBJ1-5 and V is TRBV29-1, with 8 bases aligning to TRBD1. CDR1 SQVTM and CDR2 ANQGSEA come from the germline V gene. The length of the CDR3 is 15 residues. The ends lost 1 base at V and 5 bases at J; junction bases unmatched: 7. The CDR3 DNA follows: TGCAGCGTTGAAGGGACAGGGCCCCGCCATCAGCCCCAGCATTTT. It specifies CSVEGTGPRHQPQHF.

This sequence joins TRBV4-2 and TRBJ1-3; D is unresolved. The germline gives CDR1 LGHNA, CDR2 YNFKEQ. The V gene lost 0 bases and the J gene lost 0 bases, with 6 bases spanning the gap. CDR3 length equals 15 residues. As DNA, the CDR3 is TGTGCCAGCAGCCAAGACAGACTCTCTGGAAACACCATATATTTT. Amino acid sequence: CASSQDRLSGNTIYF.

V gene TRBV19 combines with J gene TRBJ1-1; 10 positions agree with TRBD1. V lost 6 bases to trimming and J lost 4 bases; unmatched junction nucleotides: 5. This CDR3 has 14 amino acids. The germline V gene has CDR1 LNHDA and CDR2 SQIVND (reference sequence). The CDR3 protein is CASRRGTGVTEAFF. The CDR3 DNA sequence: TGTGCCAGTAGAAGGGGGACAGGGGTCACTGAAGCTTTCTTT.

This clone was seen a few times. V usage is TRBV5-1 and J usage is TRBJ2-2; tentatively, D is TRBD2 (5 bases). This CDR3 contains 13 residues. Trimming cost V 1 base and J 6 bases, with 7 bases left between them. CDR1 SGHRS and CDR2 YFSETQ come from the germline V gene. DNA of the CDR3: TGCGCCAGCAGCTTGACGGGGTCCGGGGAGCTGTTTTTT. Its protein product is CASSLTGSGELFF.

The chain employs TRBV27 and TRBJ2-2, with 7 bases aligning to TRBD1. Germline trimming cut 5 bases from V and 1 base from J; bases unmatched to any gene: 7. The V gene's germline CDR1 is MNHEY and CDR2 SMNVEV (reference sequence). The CDR3 extends over 16 amino acids. This CDR3 is CASSPPDRENTGELFF. CDR3 in DNA: TGTGCCAGCAGTCCCCCCGACAGGGAGAACACCGGGGAGCTGTTTTTT.

In regard to this clone: The sample has other DNA sequences that encode this CDR3 too. The genes are TRBV3-1 (or the pseudogene TRBV3-2) and TRBJ1-1; unclear D gene. The CDR3 runs to 12 residues. Germline V CDR1 and CDR2: LGHDT, YNNKEL (reference sequence). Trimming removed 4 bases at V and 1 base at J, with 4 bases between. In DNA, the CDR3 is TGTGCCAGCAGCCTTGAGAACACTGAAGCTTTCTTT. It encodes CASSLENTEAFF.

V and J are TRBV25-1 and TRBJ2-2; a weak D match, TRBD1 (5 bases). Germline V gene data show CDR1 as MGHDK and CDR2 as SYGVNS. The CDR3 spans 15 residues. Trimming took 4 bases from V and 1 from J, leaving 10 bases between them. CDR3 residues: CASSGTGRNTGELFF. DNA for the CDR3: TGTGCCAGCAGTGGCACAGGCAGGAACACCGGGGAGCTGTTTTTT.